Following are 25 T cell receptor beta chains from one sample sequenced in a study of blood T cell repertoires in COVID-19. Only in-frame clones appear in the TCRdb table, and some are missing; sequencing was by immunoSEQ multiplex PCR. The data hold about 240,000 clones, with about 83% observed a single time. The specimen was peripheral blood. These receptor sequences come from a man at least 80 years old with acute or convalescent COVID-19.

This chain connects TRBV19 to TRBJ1-6; unclear D gene. Germline V gene data show CDR1 as LNHDA and CDR2 as SQIVND (reference sequence). The CDR3 totals 14 residues. V was shortened by 7 bases and J by 0 bases, with 7 bases between the two germline ends. The DNA for the CDR3 is TGTGCCAGTATTGATAGCTCCTATAATTCACCCCTCCACTTT. Protein product: CASIDSSYNSPLHF.

J is TRBJ1-2 and V is TRBV5-4; D possibly corresponds to TRBD1 (6 bases). This CDR3 is built from 15 residues. Per germline, CDR1 SGHNT and CDR2 YYREEE (reference sequence). V was shortened by 4 bases and J by 2 bases, with 15 bases between the two germline ends. CDR3 DNA sequence: TGTGCCAGCAGCGACCCGAGGCAGGGGAACTATGGCTACACCTTC. It yields the protein CASSDPRQGNYGYTF. The full variable domain, with the rest looked up from reference TRBV5-4 and TRBJ1-2, is ETGVTQSPTHLIKTRGQQVTLRCSSQSGHNTVSWYQQALGQGPQFIFQYYREEENGRGNFPPRFSGLQFPNYSSELNVNALELDDSALYLCASSDPRQGNYGYTFGSGTRLTVV.

This clone was observed a few times. This sequence joins TRBV5-1 and TRBJ2-5; no reliable D call. Trimming shortened V by 3 bases and J by 5 bases, and 8 bases separated the two germline ends. CDR3 length: 12 residues. The V gene's germline CDR1 is SGHRS and CDR2 YFSETQ. CDR3 DNA sequence: TGCGCCAGCAGCTCCCCTAGTGAGACCCAGTACTTC. Translating it yields CASSSPSETQYF.

This rearrangement joins TRBV7-3 to TRBJ2-3; weak D call: TRBD1 (5 bases). The CDR3 contains 14 residues. Per germline, CDR1 SGHTA and CDR2 FQGTGA. V lost 0 bases and J lost 11, with 15 bases in between. As DNA, the CDR3 is TGTGCCAGCAGCTTAACCATAAGGGAAGGGGAGCAGTATTTT. Protein sequence: CASSLTIREGEQYF.

The J gene is TRBJ1-1, the V gene TRBV19, with 9 bases aligning to TRBD1. The CDR3 has 14 residues. V shed 7 bases and J 5 bases; nucleotides not matched to a gene: 8. Germline CDR1 LNHDA, CDR2 SQIVND (reference sequence). CDR3 sequence: CASTRTGVGTEAFF. DNA of the CDR3: TGTGCCAGTACCAGGACAGGGGTTGGGACTGAAGCTTTCTTT. The full variable domain, rest sourced from reference TRBV19 and TRBJ1-1, is DGGITQSPKYLFRKEGQNVTLSCEQNLNHDAMYWYRQDPGQGLRLIYYSQIVNDFQKGDIAEGYSVSREKKESFPLTVTSAQKNPTAFYLCASTRTGVGTEAFFGQGTRLTVV.

The J gene is TRBJ1-3, the V gene TRBV7-2; unclear D gene. The CDR3 is made up of 15 amino acids. Looked up from germline, CDR1 is SGHTA and CDR2 is FQGNSA. Trimming cost V 1 base and J 2 bases, with 9 bases left between them. The CDR3 region is CASSLEVGAGNTIYF. The DNA for the CDR3 is TGTGCCAGCAGCTTAGAAGTCGGGGCTGGAAACACCATATATTTT.

The chain uses TRBV7-6 and TRBJ1-6, with D possibly being TRBD1 (6 bases). Trimming took 1 base from V and 5 from J, leaving 12 bases between them. Germline V gene data show CDR1 as SGHVS and CDR2 as FNYEAQ. The CDR3 loop spans 16 amino acids. CDR3 nucleotides: TGTGCCAGCAGCTTAGGATCTCAGGGGAATAATTCACCCCTCCACTTT. Translated: CASSLGSQGNNSPLHF.

The chain couples TRBV29-1 to TRBJ2-1; 11 bases fit TRBD1. Trimming removed 6 bases from V and 6 bases from J; junction bases left unmatched: 1. The V gene's germline CDR1 is SQVTM and CDR2 ANQGSEA. The CDR3 has 12 amino acids. CDR3 coding DNA: TGCAGCGTGGACAGGGGGCTCAATGAGCAGTTCTTC. It codes for CSVDRGLNEQFF.

In the case of this clone: One end of the junction varies from germline; a read error may be responsible. The chain employs TRBV5-1 and TRBJ1-1; 10 bases are shared with TRBD1. Germline CDR1 reads SGHRS; CDR2 reads YFSETQ. This CDR3 has 13 residues. The CDR3 region has the DNA TGCGCCAGCAGGTTGGACAGGGGGACTGAAGCTTTCTTT. Protein product: CASRLDRGTEAFF.

This clone appeared a few times. This rearrangement joins TRBV7-8 to TRBJ2-1, with D maybe TRBD1 (6 bases). CDR1 SGHVS and CDR2 FQNEAQ come from the germline V gene. V shed 5 bases and J shed 6 bases, with 14 bases lying between them. This CDR3 region has 14 residues. DNA for the CDR3: TGTGCCAGCAGCCGGCAGGACAGTCGCAATGAGCAGTTCTTC. This sequence encodes CASSRQDSRNEQFF.

The rearrangement uses TRBV11-2 and TRBJ2-3; TRBD2 might be the D (7 bases). CDR1 is SGHAT and CDR2 is FQNNGV in the germline V gene. The CDR3 sequence is 13 residues long. Trimming cost V 5 bases and J 11 bases, with 17 bases left between them. CDR3 residues: CASSPPWGGQQYF. CDR3 sequence (DNA): TGTGCCAGCAGCCCGCCGTGGGGGGGGCAGCAGTATTTT.

The chain employs TRBV11-1 and TRBJ2-7; perhaps TRBD2 as D (5 bases). The V end lost 1 base, the J end lost 9 bases, and 19 bases lay between the germline ends. The germline V gene has CDR1 SGHAT and CDR2 FQDESV (reference sequence). There are 15 residues in the CDR3. CDR3 coding DNA: TGTGCCAGCAGCTTAGATAATCAAAGGGTCCGGGGGCAGTACTTC. Its translation is CASSLDNQRVRGQYF.

V usage is TRBV6-4 and J usage is TRBJ2-1; the match to TRBD1 covers 8 bases. Germline V gives CDR1 MRHNA, CDR2 SNTAGT. The CDR3 has 17 residues. The ends lost 5 bases at V and 4 bases at J; junction bases unmatched: 13. The CDR3 nucleotides are TGTGCCAGCAGTCTTGACAGGGGCATAGCGCAATACAATGAGCAGTTCTTC. It is translated as CASSLDRGIAQYNEQFF.

V is TRBV6-2 or TRBV6-3 and J is TRBJ1-5, with D possibly TRBD1 on 5 matching bases. This CDR3 spans 16 amino acids. V was pared by 0 bases and J by 5 bases, with 14 bases between. Germline CDR1 MNHEY, CDR2 SVGEGT. In nucleotides, the CDR3 is TGTGCCAGCAGTTACTCGATGCTGGGACTCGATCAGCCCCAGCATTTT. Its translation is CASSYSMLGLDQPQHF.

The CDR3, as DNA: TGTGCCAGCAGTCCTCTAGCTGGGTCCTACGAGCAGTACTTC. It translates to CASSPLAGSYEQYF. This chain links TRBV27 with TRBJ2-7; a possible D gene is TRBD2 (5 bases). The CDR3 is made up of 14 amino acids. Germline CDR1 MNHEY, CDR2 SMNVEV (reference sequence). V was clipped by 5 bases and J by 1 base, with 12 bases between them.

The chain couples TRBV28 to TRBJ1-2, with TRBD1 identical over 10 bases. Germline V gene data show CDR1 as MDHEN and CDR2 as SYDVKM. V lost 5 bases to trimming and J lost 7 bases; unmatched junction nucleotides: 13. The CDR3 totals 16 residues. The DNA of the CDR3 is TGTGCCAGCAGTGGGGGAGGCAGACAGGGGGCACGTGGCTACACCTTC. Translating it yields CASSGGGRQGARGYTF.

This clone was seen only once. This chain connects TRBV27 to TRBJ1-3, with 7 bases that match TRBD1. Germline V gene lookup returns CDR1 MNHEY and CDR2 SMNVEV (reference sequence). This CDR3 contains 15 residues. V lost 3 bases to trimming and J lost 3 bases; unmatched junction nucleotides: 5. In DNA, the CDR3 is TGTGCCAGCAGTTTTACAGGGGCGAGTGGAAACACCATATATTTT. Amino acid sequence: CASSFTGASGNTIYF.

The chain has TRBV11-2 and TRBJ2-7, with 8 bases lining up with TRBD1. CDR1 is SGHAT and CDR2 is FQNNGV in the germline V gene. The V segment lost 3 bases and the J segment 3 bases; nucleotides outside the gene matches: 7. The CDR3 loop spans 15 amino acids. The CDR3 spells CASSLQAGGLYEQYF. The CDR3 DNA is TGTGCCAGCAGCTTGCAAGCAGGGGGCCTCTACGAGCAGTACTTC.

The chain links TRBV2 to TRBJ1-1; D not certain. The CDR3 has 11 amino acids. Germline CDR1 SNHLY, CDR2 FYNNEI. V lost 10 bases to trimming and J lost 7 bases, with 13 bases between them. In DNA form, the CDR3 reads TGTGCCACCTCAGGAGGGTTTGAAGCTTTCTTT. Protein sequence: CATSGGFEAFF.

The rearrangement joins TRBV7-2 to TRBJ2-7; TRBD2 agrees at 7 bases. V dropped 1 base and J dropped 0; count of bases not matched to a gene: 3. Germline V gene sequence: CDR1 SGHTA, CDR2 FQGNSA. This CDR3 comprises 15 residues. The CDR3: CASSLDGGGSYEQYF. The CDR3 DNA reads as TGTGCCAGCAGCTTAGATGGCGGGGGCTCCTACGAGCAGTACTTC. The entire variable domain, with the rest obtained from reference TRBV7-2 and TRBJ2-7, is as follows: GAGVSQSPSNKVTEKGKDVELRCDPISGHTALYWYRQSLGQGLEFLIYFQGNSAPDKSGLPSDRFSAERTGGSVSTLTIQRTQQEDSAVYLCASSLDGGGSYEQYFGPGTRLTVT.

The chain carries TRBV19 and TRBJ1-3; no clear D. The V gene's germline CDR1 is LNHDA and CDR2 SQIVND (reference sequence). V was pared by 5 bases and J by 2 bases, with 13 bases between. This CDR3 has 15 amino acids. The CDR3 DNA follows: TGTGCCAGTAGTCACCACCAGAGCGCTGGAAACACCATATATTTT. Translating gives CASSHHQSAGNTIYF. The full variable domain, completed using reference TRBV19 and TRBJ1-3, is DGGITQSPKYLFRKEGQNVTLSCEQNLNHDAMYWYRQDPGQGLRLIYYSQIVNDFQKGDIAEGYSVSREKKESFPLTVTSAQKNPTAFYLCASSHHQSAGNTIYFGEGSWLTVV.

V usage is TRBV5-4 and J usage is TRBJ2-7, with a tentative D call TRBD2 (5 bases). V lost 1 base and J lost 3, with 5 bases in between. CDR3 length: 12 amino acids. In germline, CDR1 is SGHNT, CDR2 YYREEE (reference sequence). This CDR3 reads CASSLRDYEQYF. The CDR3 nucleotides are TGTGCCAGCAGCTTGCGGGACTACGAGCAGTACTTC.

The chain links TRBV7-2 to TRBJ1-2; the D gene is possibly TRBD1 (5 bases). Germline V gene data show CDR1 as SGHTA and CDR2 as FQGNSA. The CDR3 has 14 amino acids. Trimming pared 0 bases from V and 2 bases from J, leaving 7 bases between. The CDR3 coding sequence is TGTGCCAGCAGCTTAGCGGGGCCCAACTATGGCTACACCTTC. Translation: CASSLAGPNYGYTF. Full variable domain (outside the CDR3, taken from reference TRBV7-2 and TRBJ1-2): GAGVSQSPSNKVTEKGKDVELRCDPISGHTALYWYRQSLGQGLEFLIYFQGNSAPDKSGLPSDRFSAERTGGSVSTLTIQRTQQEDSAVYLCASSLAGPNYGYTFGSGTRLTVV.

The chain joins TRBV29-1 to TRBJ2-7; 7 positions agree with TRBD1. The CDR3 covers 12 residues. V dropped 4 bases and J dropped 4; count of bases not matched to a gene: 4. Germline V gene lookup returns CDR1 SQVTM and CDR2 ANQGSEA. The CDR3 nucleotides are TGCAGCGTTGCCGGGACAGTATACGAGCAGTACTTC. This gives the protein CSVAGTVYEQYF.

This clone appeared once. The V call is TRBV7-8, the J call TRBJ1-1; 9 bases line up with TRBD1. This CDR3 region has 18 residues. With V trimmed by 5 bases and J by 1 base, 14 bases remained unmatched. Germline assignment: CDR1 SGHVS and CDR2 FQNEAQ. In DNA, the CDR3 is TGTGCCAGCAGCAAAGCGAGAGGACAGGGGCTTTCGAACACTGAAGCTTTCTTT. It translates to CASSKARGQGLSNTEAFF.